The T cell receptor beta chain under discussion was sequenced for a study of blood T cells in healthy people across ages. A J-beta primer mix and a sample-barcoded 5' primer were used in a second PCR of about 6 to 12 cycles. Every sample returned 2.5 million or more CDR3-containing paired-end reads. A single record per CDR3 protein comes from TCRdb applying MiXCR to the 5' RACE reads. The sample shows about 730,000 distinct CDR3 sequences, more than 40% of them seen only once. With respect to this clonotype: Its antigen is not known. A much larger clone lies a single base off, so this may be a read error.

General study points: Strongly correlated with naive T cell percentage was TCR beta diversity.

The CDR3 sequence is 15 residues long. The material sequenced was blood. The V gene is TRBV12-3 or TRBV12-4, the J gene TRBJ2-1; 9 positions match TRBD1. The J call may be incorrect, as the DNA end agrees better with TRBJ2-7. The receptor's source is a woman in her fifties or sixties in good health. The CDR3: CASSRQGQGYNEQYF. The DNA of the CDR3 is TGTGCCAGCAGCCGACAGGGACAGGGATACAATGAGCAGTACTTC.